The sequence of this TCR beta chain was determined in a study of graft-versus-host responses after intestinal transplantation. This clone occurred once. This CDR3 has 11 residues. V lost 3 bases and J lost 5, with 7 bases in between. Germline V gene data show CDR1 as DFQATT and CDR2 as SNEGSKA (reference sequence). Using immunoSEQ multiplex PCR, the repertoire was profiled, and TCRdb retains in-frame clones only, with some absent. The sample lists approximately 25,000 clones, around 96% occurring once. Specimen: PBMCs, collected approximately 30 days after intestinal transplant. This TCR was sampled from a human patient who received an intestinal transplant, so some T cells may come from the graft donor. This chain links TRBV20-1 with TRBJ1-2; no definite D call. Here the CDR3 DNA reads TGCAGTGCTAGGACCGGGTATGGCTACACCTTC. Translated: CSARTGYGYTF.